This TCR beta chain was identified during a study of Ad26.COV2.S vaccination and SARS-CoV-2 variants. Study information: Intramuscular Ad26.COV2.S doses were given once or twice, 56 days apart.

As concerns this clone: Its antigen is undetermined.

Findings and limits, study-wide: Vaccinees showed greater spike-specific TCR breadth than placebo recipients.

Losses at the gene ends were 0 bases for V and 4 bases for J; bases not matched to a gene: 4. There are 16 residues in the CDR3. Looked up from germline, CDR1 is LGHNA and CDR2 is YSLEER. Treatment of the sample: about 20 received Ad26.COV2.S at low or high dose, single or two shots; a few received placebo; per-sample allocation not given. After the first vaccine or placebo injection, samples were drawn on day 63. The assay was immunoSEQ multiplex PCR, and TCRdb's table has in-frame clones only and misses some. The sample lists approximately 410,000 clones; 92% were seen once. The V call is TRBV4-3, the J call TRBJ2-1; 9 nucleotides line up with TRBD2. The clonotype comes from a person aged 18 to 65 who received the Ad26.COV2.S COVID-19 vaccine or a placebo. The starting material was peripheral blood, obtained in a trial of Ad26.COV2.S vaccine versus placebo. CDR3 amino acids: CASSQDGSGGYNEQFF. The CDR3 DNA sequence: TGCGCCAGCAGCCAAGACGGTAGCGGGGGATACAATGAGCAGTTCTTC.